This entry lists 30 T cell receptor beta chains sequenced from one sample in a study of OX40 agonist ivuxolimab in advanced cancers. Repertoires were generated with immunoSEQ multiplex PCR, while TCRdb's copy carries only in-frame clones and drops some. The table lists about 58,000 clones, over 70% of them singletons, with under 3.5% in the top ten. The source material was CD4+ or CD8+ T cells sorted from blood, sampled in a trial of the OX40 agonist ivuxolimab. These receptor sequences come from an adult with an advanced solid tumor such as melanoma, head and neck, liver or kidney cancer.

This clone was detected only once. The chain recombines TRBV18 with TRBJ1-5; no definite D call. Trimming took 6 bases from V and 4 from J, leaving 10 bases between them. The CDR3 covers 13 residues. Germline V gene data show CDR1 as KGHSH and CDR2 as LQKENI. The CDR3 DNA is TGTGCCAGCTCGCCTGACGAGAATCAGCCCCAGCATTTT. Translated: CASSPDENQPQHF.

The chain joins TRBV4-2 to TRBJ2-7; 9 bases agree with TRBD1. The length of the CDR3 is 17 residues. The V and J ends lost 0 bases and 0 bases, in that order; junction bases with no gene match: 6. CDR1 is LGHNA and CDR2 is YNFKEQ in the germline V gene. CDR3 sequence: CASSQEGPGQGSYEQYF. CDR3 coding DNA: TGTGCCAGCAGCCAAGAGGGTCCGGGACAGGGCTCCTACGAGCAGTACTTC.

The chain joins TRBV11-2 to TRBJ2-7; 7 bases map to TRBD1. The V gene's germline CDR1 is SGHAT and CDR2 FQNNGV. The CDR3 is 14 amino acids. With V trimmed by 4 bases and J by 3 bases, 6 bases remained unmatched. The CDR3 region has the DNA TGTGCCAGCAGCTGGGCAGGGGGAATCTACGAGCAGTACTTC. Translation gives CASSWAGGIYEQYF.

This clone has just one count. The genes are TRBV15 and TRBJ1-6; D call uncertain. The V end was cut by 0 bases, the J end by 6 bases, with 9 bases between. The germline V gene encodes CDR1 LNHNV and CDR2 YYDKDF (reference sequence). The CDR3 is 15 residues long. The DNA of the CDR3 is TGTGCCACCAGCAGAGATCGCAGCATTAATTCACCCCTCCACTTT. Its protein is CATSRDRSINSPLHF.

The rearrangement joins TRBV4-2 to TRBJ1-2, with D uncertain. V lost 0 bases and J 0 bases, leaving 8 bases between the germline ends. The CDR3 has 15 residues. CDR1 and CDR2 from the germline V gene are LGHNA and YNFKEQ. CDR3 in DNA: TGTGCCAGCAGCCAAGAGGCCGGAGCTAACTATGGCTACACCTTC. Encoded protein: CASSQEAGANYGYTF.

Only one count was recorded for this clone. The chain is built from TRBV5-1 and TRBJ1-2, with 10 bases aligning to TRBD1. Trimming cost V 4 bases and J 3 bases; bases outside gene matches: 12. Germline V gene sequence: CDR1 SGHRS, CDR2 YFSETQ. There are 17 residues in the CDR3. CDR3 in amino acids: CASSETPGQGIDYGYTF. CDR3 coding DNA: TGCGCCAGCAGCGAAACTCCGGGACAGGGGATCGACTATGGCTACACCTTC.

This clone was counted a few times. The DNA of the CDR3 is TGTGCCTGGAGTGTACCTGGACTAGCGGGGGGGTTGGAGCAGTTCTTC. It translates to CAWSVPGLAGGLEQFF. The J gene is TRBJ2-1, the V gene TRBV30, with TRBD2 matching 15 bases. The CDR3 totals 16 residues. V lost 0 bases and J lost 10; bases outside the gene matches: 7. The germline V gene encodes CDR1 GTSNPN and CDR2 SVGIG (reference sequence).

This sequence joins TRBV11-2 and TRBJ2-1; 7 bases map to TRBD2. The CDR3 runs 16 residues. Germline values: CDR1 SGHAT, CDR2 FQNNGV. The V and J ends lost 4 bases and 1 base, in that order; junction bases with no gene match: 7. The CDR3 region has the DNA TGTGCCAGCAGCTCCGCGGGGGTCGGGTCCTACAATGAGCAGTTCTTC. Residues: CASSSAGVGSYNEQFF. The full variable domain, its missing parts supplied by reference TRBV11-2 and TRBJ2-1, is EAGVAQSPRYKIIEKRQSVAFWCNPISGHATLYWYQQILGQGPKLLIQFQNNGVVDDSQLPKDRFSAERLKGVDSTLKIQPAKLEDSAVYLCASSSAGVGSYNEQFFGPGTRLTVL.

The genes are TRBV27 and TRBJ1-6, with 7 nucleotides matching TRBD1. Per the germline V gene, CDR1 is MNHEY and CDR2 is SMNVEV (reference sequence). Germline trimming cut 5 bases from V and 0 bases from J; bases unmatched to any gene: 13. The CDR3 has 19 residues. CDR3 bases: TGTGCCAGCAGTCCACGAAAACAGGGGTTGAGCTCCTATAATTCACCCCTCCACTTT. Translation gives CASSPRKQGLSSYNSPLHF.

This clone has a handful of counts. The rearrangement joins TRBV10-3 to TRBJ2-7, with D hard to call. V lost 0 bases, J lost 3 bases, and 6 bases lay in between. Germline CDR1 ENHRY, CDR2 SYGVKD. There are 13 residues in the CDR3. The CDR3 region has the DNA TGTGCCATCAGTGAGTCGAACGGCTACGAGCAGTACTTC. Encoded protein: CAISESNGYEQYF.

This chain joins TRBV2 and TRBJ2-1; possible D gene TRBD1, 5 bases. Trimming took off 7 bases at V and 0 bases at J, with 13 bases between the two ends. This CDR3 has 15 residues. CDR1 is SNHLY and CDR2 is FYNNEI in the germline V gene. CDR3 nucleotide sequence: TGTGCCAGCACCGAGGACATCCTCTCCTACAATGAGCAGTTCTTC. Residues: CASTEDILSYNEQFF.

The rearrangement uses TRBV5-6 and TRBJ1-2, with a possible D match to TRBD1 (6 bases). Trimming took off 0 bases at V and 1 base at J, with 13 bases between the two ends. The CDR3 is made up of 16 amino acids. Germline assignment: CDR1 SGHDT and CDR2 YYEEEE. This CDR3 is CASSLVRGSLNYGYTF. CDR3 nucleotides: TGTGCCAGCAGCTTGGTCAGGGGCAGCCTTAACTATGGCTACACCTTC. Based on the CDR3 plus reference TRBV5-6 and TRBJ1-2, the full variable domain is DAGVTQSPTHLIKTRGQQVTLRCSPKSGHDTVSWYQQALGQGPQFIFQYYEEEERQRGNFPDRFSGHQFPNYSSELNVNALLLGDSALYLCASSLVRGSLNYGYTFGSGTRLTVV.

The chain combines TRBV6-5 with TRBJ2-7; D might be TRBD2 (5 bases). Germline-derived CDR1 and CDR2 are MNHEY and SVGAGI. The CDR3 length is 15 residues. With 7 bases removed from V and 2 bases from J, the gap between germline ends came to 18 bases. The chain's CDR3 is CASTQDGNQAYEQYF. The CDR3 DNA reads TGTGCCAGCACACAAGACGGGAACCAGGCCTACGAGCAGTACTTC.

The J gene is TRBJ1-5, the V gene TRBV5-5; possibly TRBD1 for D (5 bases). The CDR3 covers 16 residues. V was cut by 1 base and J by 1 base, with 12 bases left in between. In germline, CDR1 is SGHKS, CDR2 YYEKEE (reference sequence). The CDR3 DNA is TGTGCCAGCAGCTTGAAGGGGACGGAAAGCAATCAGCCCCAGCATTTT. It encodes CASSLKGTESNQPQHF.

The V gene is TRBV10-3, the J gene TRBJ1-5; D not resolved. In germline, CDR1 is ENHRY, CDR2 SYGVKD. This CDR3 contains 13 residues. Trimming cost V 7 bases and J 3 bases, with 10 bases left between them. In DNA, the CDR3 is TGTGCCATCACTGGGGATACCAATCAGCCCCAGCATTTT. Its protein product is CAITGDTNQPQHF.

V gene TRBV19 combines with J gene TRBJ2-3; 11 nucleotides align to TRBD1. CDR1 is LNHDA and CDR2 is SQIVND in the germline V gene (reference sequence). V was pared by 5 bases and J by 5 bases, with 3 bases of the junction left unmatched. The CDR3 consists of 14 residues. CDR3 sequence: CASSPGQGEDTQYF. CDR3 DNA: TGTGCCAGTAGTCCGGGACAGGGGGAAGATACGCAGTATTTT.

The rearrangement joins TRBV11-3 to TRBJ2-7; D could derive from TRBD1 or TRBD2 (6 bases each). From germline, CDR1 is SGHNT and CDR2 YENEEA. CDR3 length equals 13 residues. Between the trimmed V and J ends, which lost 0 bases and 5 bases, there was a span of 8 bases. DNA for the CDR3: TGTGCCAGCAGCTTAGAGGGGGGCAACGAGCAGTACTTC. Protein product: CASSLEGGNEQYF.

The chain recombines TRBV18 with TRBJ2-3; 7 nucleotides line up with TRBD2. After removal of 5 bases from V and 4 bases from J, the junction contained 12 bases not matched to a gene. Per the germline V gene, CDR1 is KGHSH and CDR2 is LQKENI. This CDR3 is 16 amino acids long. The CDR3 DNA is TGTGCCAGCTCAACCGGAGGCGGGAGAAGAGCAGATACGCAGTATTTT. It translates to CASSTGGGRRADTQYF.

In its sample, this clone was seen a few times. For the CDR3, the DNA is TGTGCCAGCAGCTTTTTGGGACCTTCATCTGCGGAGCAGTACTTC. Translation gives CASSFLGPSSAEQYF. The J gene is TRBJ2-7, the V gene TRBV5-6; D is tentatively TRBD1 or TRBD2 (5 bases each). Germline-derived CDR1 and CDR2 are SGHDT and YYEEEE. Trimming took off 2 bases at V and 7 bases at J, with 19 bases between the two ends. The CDR3 runs to 15 residues.

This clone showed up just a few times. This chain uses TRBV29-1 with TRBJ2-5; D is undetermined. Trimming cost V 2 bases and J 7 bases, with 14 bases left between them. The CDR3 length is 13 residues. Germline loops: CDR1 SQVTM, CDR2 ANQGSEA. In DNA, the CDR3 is TGCAGCGTTGAAACGGATCCACTCGGGACCCAGTACTTC. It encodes CSVETDPLGTQYF.

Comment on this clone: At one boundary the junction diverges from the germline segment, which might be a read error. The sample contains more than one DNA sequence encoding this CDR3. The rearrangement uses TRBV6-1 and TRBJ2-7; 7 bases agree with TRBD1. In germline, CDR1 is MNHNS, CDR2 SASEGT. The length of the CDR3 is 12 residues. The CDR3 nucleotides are TGTGCCAGCGTCAACAGGGGCTACGAGCAGTACTTT. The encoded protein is CASVNRGYEQYF.

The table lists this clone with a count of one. The DNA of the CDR3 is TGCGCCAGCAGCTCCAGACTAGCGGGAGGACTCGATGAGCAGTTCTTC. Translating it yields CASSSRLAGGLDEQFF. This chain joins TRBV5-1 and TRBJ2-1; 13 nucleotides line up with TRBD2. Trimming took 3 bases from V and 8 from J; bases not matched to a gene: 8. CDR1 and CDR2 from the germline V gene are SGHRS and YFSETQ. The CDR3 is 16 residues long.

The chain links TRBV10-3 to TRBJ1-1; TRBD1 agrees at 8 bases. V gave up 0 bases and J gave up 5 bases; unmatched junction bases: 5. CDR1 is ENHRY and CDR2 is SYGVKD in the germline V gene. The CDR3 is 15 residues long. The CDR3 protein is CAISESPGGETEAFF. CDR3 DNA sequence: TGTGCCATCAGTGAGTCCCCAGGGGGCGAGACTGAAGCTTTCTTT.

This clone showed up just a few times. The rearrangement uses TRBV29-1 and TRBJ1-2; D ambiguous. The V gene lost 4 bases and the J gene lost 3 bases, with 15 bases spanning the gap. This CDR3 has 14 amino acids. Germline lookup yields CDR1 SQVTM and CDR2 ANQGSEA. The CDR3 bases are TGCAGCGTTGTTACTTCAACAGCCCACTATGGCTACACCTTC. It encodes CSVVTSTAHYGYTF.

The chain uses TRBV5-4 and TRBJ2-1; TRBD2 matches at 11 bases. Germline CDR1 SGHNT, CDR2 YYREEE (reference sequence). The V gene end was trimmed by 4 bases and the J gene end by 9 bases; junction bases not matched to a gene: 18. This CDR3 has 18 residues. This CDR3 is CASSQLVVGTSGRAEQFF. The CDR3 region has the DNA TGTGCCAGCAGCCAATTGGTTGTAGGGACTAGCGGCCGAGCTGAGCAGTTCTTC.

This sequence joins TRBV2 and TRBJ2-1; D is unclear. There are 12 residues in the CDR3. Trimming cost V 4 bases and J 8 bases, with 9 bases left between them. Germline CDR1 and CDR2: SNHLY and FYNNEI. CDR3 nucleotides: TGTGCCAGCAGTGTGTTTGAGTATGAGCAGTTCTTC. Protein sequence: CASSVFEYEQFF. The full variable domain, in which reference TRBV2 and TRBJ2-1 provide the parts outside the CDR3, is EPEVTQTPSHQVTQMGQEVILRCVPISNHLYFYWYRQILGQKVEFLVSFYNNEISEKSEIFDDQFSVERPDGSNFTLKIRSTKLEDSAMYFCASSVFEYEQFFGPGTRLTVL.

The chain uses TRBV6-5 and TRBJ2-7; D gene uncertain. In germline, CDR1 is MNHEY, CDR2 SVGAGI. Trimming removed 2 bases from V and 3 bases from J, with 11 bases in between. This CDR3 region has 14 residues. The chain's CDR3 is CASSYRISYYEQYF. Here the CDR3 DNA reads TGTGCCAGCAGTTACAGAATCTCTTACTACGAGCAGTACTTC.

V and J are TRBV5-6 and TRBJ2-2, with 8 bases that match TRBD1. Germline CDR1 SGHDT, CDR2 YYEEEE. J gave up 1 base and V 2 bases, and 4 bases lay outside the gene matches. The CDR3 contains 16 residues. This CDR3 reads CASSFTGTGNTGELFF. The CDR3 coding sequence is TGTGCCAGCAGCTTTACCGGGACAGGGAACACCGGGGAGCTGTTTTTT.

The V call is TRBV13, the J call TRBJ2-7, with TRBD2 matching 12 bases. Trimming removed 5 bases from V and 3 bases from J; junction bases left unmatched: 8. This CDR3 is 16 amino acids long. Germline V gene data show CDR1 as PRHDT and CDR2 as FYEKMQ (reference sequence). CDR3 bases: TGTGCCAGCAGCGCTAGGACTAGCGGGATTGACTACGAGCAGTACTTC. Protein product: CASSARTSGIDYEQYF.

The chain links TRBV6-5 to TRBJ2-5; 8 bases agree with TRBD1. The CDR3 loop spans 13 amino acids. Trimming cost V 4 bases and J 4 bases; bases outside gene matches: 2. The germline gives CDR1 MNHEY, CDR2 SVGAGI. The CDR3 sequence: CASSSTGGETQYF. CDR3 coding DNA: TGTGCCAGCAGTTCCACAGGGGGAGAGACCCAGTACTTC.